The rows below give T cell receptor beta chains drawn from one sample of a study of OX40 agonist ivuxolimab in advanced cancers. Using immunoSEQ multiplex PCR, the repertoire was profiled, and TCRdb retains in-frame clones only, with some absent. This sample has 50,000 or so clones, with approximately 86% found just once. Material: CD4+ or CD8+ T cells sorted from blood, obtained in a trial of the OX40 agonist ivuxolimab. The origin of the receptors is an adult with an advanced solid tumor such as melanoma, head and neck, liver or kidney cancer. Each CDR3 is given with its conserved first and last residue. The D gene is left open where the match is weak. Size tells how often a clone was seen (once, few, many) or the class of an expanded clone, and some rows leave it out.

clone_size	d_call	v_call	j_call	cdr3_aa	cdr3_nt
-	TRBD1	TRBV5-1	TRBJ1-4	CASTITGGNGEKLFF	TGCGCCAGCACCATAACAGGGGGCAACGGTGAAAAACTGTTTTTT
-	-	TRBV19	TRBJ1-5	CASSILDSNQPQHF	TGTGCCAGTAGTATATTAGATAGCAATCAGCCCCAGCATTTT
-	TRBD1	TRBV5-1	TRBJ2-2	CASSFITGGTGELFF	TGCGCCAGCAGCTTTATAACAGGGGGAACCGGGGAGCTGTTTTTT
-	TRBD2	TRBV4-1	TRBJ2-1	CASSQDLRGGSYNEQFF	TGCGCCAGCAGCCAAGATCTGCGGGGGGGCTCCTACAATGAGCAGTTCTTC
-	TRBD1	TRBV5-4	TRBJ1-2	CASSHQQGAGGYTF	TGTGCCAGCAGCCATCAACAGGGGGCGGGAGGCTACACCTTC
once	-	TRBV9	TRBJ2-1	CASSAPRSQGSYNEQFF	TGTGCCAGCAGCGCCCCTAGGAGCCAGGGATCCTACAATGAGCAGTTCTTC
-	-	TRBV5-1	TRBJ1-2	CASRPTDNLSYGYTF	TGCGCCAGCAGACCTACAGATAATCTTTCCTATGGCTACACCTTC
-	TRBD1	TRBV27	TRBJ2-2	CASSLRTGNTGELFF	TGTGCCAGCAGTTTAAGGACAGGCAACACCGGGGAGCTGTTTTTT
-	-	TRBV7-8	TRBJ1-5	CASSLGVGHQPQHF	TGTGCCAGCAGCCTAGGGGTTGGGCATCAGCCCCAGCATTTT
-	-	TRBV7-2	TRBJ1-1	CASSSRGPTGSEAFF	TGTGCCAGCAGCTCTCGAGGACCGACGGGATCTGAAGCTTTCTTT
-	-	TRBV5-4	TRBJ1-5	CASSLWNQPQHF	TGTGCCAGCAGCTTGTGGAATCAGCCCCAGCATTTT
-	TRBD1	TRBV5-6	TRBJ1-6	CASSLGGGLNSPLHF	TGTGCCAGCAGCTTAGGAGGGGGCCTAAATTCACCCCTCCACTTT
-	-	TRBV29-1	TRBJ1-1	CSVEANRNTEAFF	TGCAGCGTTGAAGCCAACCGGAACACTGAAGCTTTCTTT
-	TRBD2	TRBV5-4	TRBJ2-1	CASSTGGLADNEQFF	TGTGCCAGCAGCACGGGGGGACTAGCGGACAATGAGCAGTTCTTC
few	TRBD1	TRBV4-1	TRBJ2-5	CASSSGTASQETQYF	TGCGCCAGCAGCTCGGGGACAGCCTCACAAGAGACCCAGTACTTC
-	-	TRBV23-1	TRBJ1-5	CASGGDQPQHF	TGCGCCAGTGGTGGGGATCAGCCCCAGCATTTT
once	TRBD1	TRBV11-3	TRBJ2-2	CASSLQGDTGELFF	TGTGCCAGCAGTCTACAGGGGGACACCGGGGAGCTGTTTTTT
-	-	TRBV18	TRBJ2-4	CASSKPRTRPKNIQYF	TGTGCCAGCTCAAAACCTCGGACCCGGCCCAAAAACATTCAGTACTTC
-	TRBD1	TRBV10-3	TRBJ1-2	CAISFSDRGVDGYTF	TGTGCCATCAGTTTCTCGGACAGGGGGGTTGATGGCTACACCTTC
-	-	TRBV28	TRBJ2-3	CASITGASASTSVYF	TGTGCCAGCATTACCGGAGCCTCGGCCTCCACGTCGGTGTATTTT
-	-	TRBV7-7	TRBJ2-1	CASSSAGFRSYNEQFF	TGTGCCAGCAGCTCAGCAGGGTTTCGCTCCTACAATGAGCAGTTCTTC
-	TRBD1	TRBV11-3	TRBJ2-2	CASSLGRGQGTGELFF	TGTGCCAGCAGCTTAGGGAGGGGACAGGGGACCGGGGAGCTGTTTTTT
-	TRBD1	TRBV7-2	TRBJ2-3	CASSLDPTGVDTQYF	TGTGCCAGCAGCTTAGACCCGACAGGGGTGGATACGCAGTATTTT
-	TRBD1	TRBV6-1	TRBJ1-5	CASSDLQGSSNQPQHF	TGTGCCAGCAGTGATTTACAGGGGAGTAGCAATCAGCCCCAGCATTTT
-	-	TRBV28	TRBJ2-6	CASSHAGTSGANVLTF	TGTGCCAGCAGCCATGCGGGGACCTCTGGGGCCAACGTCCTGACTTTC
-	TRBD2	TRBV5-6	TRBJ2-5	CASSQAGLGSGETQYF	TGTGCCAGCAGTCAGGCGGGACTAGGGAGCGGAGAGACCCAGTACTTC
-	-	TRBV14	TRBJ2-6	CASSPQWAAGSGANVLTF	TGTGCCAGCAGCCCGCAGTGGGCAGCCGGCTCTGGGGCCAACGTCCTGACTTTC
-	-	TRBV5-4	TRBJ1-4	CASSSYRDIPATNEKLFF	TGTGCCAGCAGCTCTTACCGGGACATCCCGGCAACTAATGAAAAACTGTTTTTT
few	-	TRBV19	TRBJ1-2	CASSPGIDRNYGYTF	TGTGCCAGTAGTCCGGGAATAGACAGAAACTATGGCTACACCTTC
-	-	TRBV10-3	TRBJ2-7	CAAMGRDSPAYEQYF	TGTGCCGCCATGGGGAGGGACAGCCCGGCCTACGAGCAGTACTTC
-	-	TRBV5-1	TRBJ2-1	CASSLDPQGRGGEQFF	TGCGCCAGCAGCTTGGATCCCCAGGGTAGGGGGGGTGAGCAGTTCTTC
few	TRBD2	TRBV7-2	TRBJ2-3	CASSPNLGGRADTQYF	TGTGCCAGCAGCCCCAATTTGGGCGGGAGGGCGGATACGCAGTATTTT
-	-	TRBV19	TRBJ2-2	CASRGRVWDTGELFF	TGTGCCAGTCGAGGCAGGGTGTGGGACACCGGGGAGCTGTTTTTT
-	TRBD1	TRBV19	TRBJ1-2	CASSIPQGAYGYTF	TGTGCCAGTAGTATTCCACAGGGGGCCTATGGCTACACCTTC
-	-	TRBV4-2	TRBJ1-4	CASSQDLAVGREKLFF	TGTGCCAGCAGCCAAGATCTTGCGGTGGGCAGGGAAAAACTGTTTTTT
-	-	TRBV4-1	TRBJ2-7	CASSQGSLAHLREQYF	TGCGCCAGCAGCCAAGGCTCCTTGGCTCACCTGAGAGAGCAGTACTTC
-	-	TRBV9	TRBJ1-3	CASSVPGGGNTIYF	TGTGCCAGCAGCGTACCCGGCGGGGGGAACACCATATATTTT
-	-	TRBV7-9	TRBJ2-6	CASSPPGGGALSGANVLTF	TGTGCCAGCAGTCCCCCCGGCGGGGGCGCCCTCTCTGGGGCCAACGTCCTGACTTTC
-	TRBD2	TRBV5-1	TRBJ2-1	CASSSKLADYADEQFF	TGCGCCAGCAGCTCTAAACTAGCGGACTATGCGGATGAGCAGTTCTTC
-	-	TRBV7-9	TRBJ2-5	CASTSAALETQYF	TGTGCCAGCACCTCTGCCGCCCTAGAGACCCAGTACTTC
-	-	TRBV6-5	TRBJ2-7	CASSGTYSSYEQYF	TGTGCCAGCAGTGGGACATACTCCTCCTACGAGCAGTACTTC
-	-	TRBV5-1	TRBJ2-1	CASSRGGAMYEQFF	TGCGCCAGCAGTAGGGGGGGAGCAATGTATGAGCAGTTCTTC
-	TRBD2	TRBV9	TRBJ2-1	CASSVSTGGPYNEQFF	TGTGCCAGCAGCGTTTCGACGGGGGGGCCCTACAATGAGCAGTTCTTC
-	-	TRBV21-1	TRBJ2-7	CASSKRTGVHEQYF	TGTGCCAGCAGCAAAAGAACAGGGGTCCACGAGCAGTACTTC
-	-	TRBV6-1	TRBJ1-5	CASRVQGGNQPQHF	TGTGCCAGCAGGGTTCAGGGAGGGAATCAGCCCCAGCATTTT
once	TRBD2	TRBV28	TRBJ2-7	CAASSLAGGRYEQYF	TGTGCCGCCAGCTCTTTAGCGGGAGGTCGGTACGAGCAGTACTTC
few	-	TRBV13	TRBJ1-2	CASSLARAAYGYTF	TGTGCCAGCAGCTTAGCAAGGGCAGCCTATGGCTACACCTTC
-	TRBD1	TRBV28	TRBJ2-2	CASCHSRGYTGELFF	TGTGCCAGCTGCCACTCCAGGGGGTACACCGGGGAGCTGTTTTTT
-	TRBD1	TRBV11-2	TRBJ2-7	CASSWTGFEQYF	TGTGCCAGCAGCTGGACAGGGTTCGAGCAGTACTTC
-	-	TRBV7-8	TRBJ2-7	CASTQRRGELYF	TGTGCCAGCACCCAACGTAGGGGGGAGTTGTACTTC
-	-	TRBV6-5	TRBJ2-7	CASSRDRDGPYEQYF	TGTGCCAGCAGTAGAGACCGGGACGGACCCTACGAGCAGTACTTC
-	-	TRBV29-1	TRBJ1-2	CSARGFRSYGYTF	TGCAGCGCCCGGGGGTTTAGGAGTTATGGCTACACCTTC
-	-	TRBV7-9	TRBJ2-1	CASSLGTDYNEQFF	TGTGCCAGCAGCTTAGGGACAGACTACAATGAGCAGTTCTTC
once	TRBD1	TRBV6-4	TRBJ2-1	CASSLGQGAFYNEQFF	TGTGCCAGCAGTTTAGGACAGGGAGCTTTCTACAATGAGCAGTTCTTC
once	-	TRBV6-1	TRBJ2-1	CASSDRTTRMDEQFF	TGTGCCAGCAGTGACAGAACGACCCGTATGGATGAGCAGTTCTTC
-	TRBD2	TRBV7-2	TRBJ2-5	CASSVSGGATETQYF	TGTGCCAGCAGCGTTAGCGGGGGGGCTACAGAGACCCAGTACTTC
-	TRBD1	TRBV19	TRBJ2-6	CASSKGGQALSGANVLTF	TGTGCCAGTAGTAAGGGGGGACAGGCTCTCTCTGGGGCCAACGTCCTGACTTTC
-	-	TRBV5-6	TRBJ1-1	CASSLGVNTEAFF	TGTGCCAGCAGTCTCGGGGTAAACACTGAAGCTTTCTTT
-	TRBD2	TRBV29-1	TRBJ2-1	CSVGFYLAGGVNEQFF	TGCAGCGTTGGTTTCTATCTAGCGGGAGGTGTTAATGAGCAGTTCTTC